This TCR beta chain emerged from a study of control samples from healthy donors and cancer patients. Measured with immunoSEQ multiplex PCR; TCRdb has only the in-frame clones, and not every one. This table holds some 120,000 clones, over 75% found once. The V gene lost 3 bases and the J gene lost 7 bases, with 9 bases spanning the gap. Germline values: CDR1 SGHTA, CDR2 FQGTGA. The CDR3 runs to 13 residues. A single count supports this clone. Sequenced input: blood. The rearrangement joins TRBV7-3 to TRBJ2-2, with D tentatively TRBD2 (5 bases). The TCR sequence derives from a man in his forties in good health. CDR3 protein: CASSFERDGELFF. CDR3 bases: TGTGCCAGCAGCTTTGAGAGGGACGGGGAGCTGTTTTTT.